The present entry profiles one T cell receptor beta chain with its context. Its specificity is not known. The data stem from a study of T cell responses to AZD1222 COVID-19 vaccine. CDR1 is MDHEN and CDR2 is SYDVKM in the germline V gene. Trimming shortened V by 2 bases and J by 6 bases, and 10 bases separated the two germline ends. The CDR3 length is 13 residues. The repertoire was sequenced with immunoSEQ multiplex PCR; TCRdb's copy has only in-frame clones and lacks some. The sample lists 100,000 or so clones; about 87% were seen once. Study conclusions and caveats: Researchers took repertoire samples only after the peak T cell response had come. Seropositive AZD1222 recipients at baseline numbered only five to seven. Increases in Spike-specific TCR breadth and depth were seen after two AZD1222 doses. Clonal diversity may have been underestimated in mostly white British donors.

The clonotype originates from an adult who received the AZD1222 COVID-19 vaccine. This specimen was peripheral blood, taken 28 days after the second AZD1222 dose. The chain is built from TRBV28 and TRBJ1-2, with D possibly matching TRBD1 (6 bases). The CDR3 is CASSLGTPHGYTF. For the CDR3, the DNA is TGTGCCAGCAGTTTAGGGACACCTCATGGCTACACCTTC.